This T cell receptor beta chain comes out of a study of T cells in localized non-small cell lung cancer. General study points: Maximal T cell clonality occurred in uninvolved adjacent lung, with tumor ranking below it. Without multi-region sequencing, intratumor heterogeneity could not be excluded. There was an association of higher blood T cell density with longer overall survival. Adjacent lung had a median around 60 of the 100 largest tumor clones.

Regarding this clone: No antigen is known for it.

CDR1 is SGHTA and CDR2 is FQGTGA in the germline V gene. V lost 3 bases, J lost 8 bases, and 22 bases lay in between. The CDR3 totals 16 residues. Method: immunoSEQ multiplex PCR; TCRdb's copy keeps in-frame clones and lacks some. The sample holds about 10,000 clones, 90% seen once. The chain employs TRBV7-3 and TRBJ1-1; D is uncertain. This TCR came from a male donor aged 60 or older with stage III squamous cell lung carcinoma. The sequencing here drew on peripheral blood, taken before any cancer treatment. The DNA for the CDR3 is TGTGCCAGCAGCTTGAGAGGCGATGATAGGCCGGAAGAAGCTTTCTTT. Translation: CASSLRGDDRPEEAFF.